This T cell receptor beta chain was retrieved from a study of Ad26.COV2.S vaccination and SARS-CoV-2 variants. The CDR3 sequence is 15 residues long. V was trimmed by 4 bases and J by 1 base, leaving 12 bases between them. Germline values: CDR1 SGHTA, CDR2 FQGTGA. Clones were sequenced by immunoSEQ multiplex PCR, and TCRdb holds only the in-frame ones, with some missing. The table records over 400,000 clones, about nine tenths of them present only once. As for treatment: around 19 received Ad26.COV2.S at low or high dose, single or two shots; 5 received placebo; per-sample allocation not given. Samples analyzed were those drawn on day 63 after the first vaccine or placebo injection.

The material sequenced was peripheral blood, taken in a trial of Ad26.COV2.S vaccine versus placebo. The receptor was derived from a person between 18 and 65 years old who received the Ad26.COV2.S COVID-19 vaccine or a placebo. This rearrangement joins TRBV7-3 to TRBJ2-3, with TRBD2 as a possible D gene (6 bases). CDR3 in DNA: TGTGCCAGCAGCTCCGGACTAACGCGCACAGATACGCAGTATTTT. The encoded protein is CASSSGLTRTDTQYF.